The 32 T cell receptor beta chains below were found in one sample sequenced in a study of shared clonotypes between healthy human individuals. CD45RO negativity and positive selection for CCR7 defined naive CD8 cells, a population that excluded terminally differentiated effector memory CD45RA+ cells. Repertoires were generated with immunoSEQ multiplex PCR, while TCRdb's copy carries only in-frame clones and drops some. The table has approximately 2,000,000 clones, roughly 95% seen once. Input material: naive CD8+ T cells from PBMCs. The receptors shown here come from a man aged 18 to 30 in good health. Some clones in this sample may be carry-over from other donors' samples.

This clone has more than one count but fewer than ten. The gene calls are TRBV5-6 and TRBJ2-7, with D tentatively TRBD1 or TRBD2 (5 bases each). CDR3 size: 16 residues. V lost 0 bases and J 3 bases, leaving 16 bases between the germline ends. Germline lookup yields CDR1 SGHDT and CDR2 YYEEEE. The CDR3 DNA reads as TGTGCCAGCAGCTTGGGTCCGGGGACCTTGCTCTACGAGCAGTACTTC. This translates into CASSLGPGTLLYEQYF.

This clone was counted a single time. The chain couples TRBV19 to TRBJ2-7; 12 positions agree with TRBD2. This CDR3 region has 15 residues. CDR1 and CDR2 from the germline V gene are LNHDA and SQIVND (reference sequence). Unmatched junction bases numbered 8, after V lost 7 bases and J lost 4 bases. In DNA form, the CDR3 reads TGTGCCAGTACAGGACTAGCGGGAACCGGGTACGAGCAGTACTTC. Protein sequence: CASTGLAGTGYEQYF.

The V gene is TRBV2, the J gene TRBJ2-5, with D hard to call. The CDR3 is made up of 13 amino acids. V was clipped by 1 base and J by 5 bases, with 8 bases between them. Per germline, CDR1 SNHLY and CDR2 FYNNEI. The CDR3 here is CASSEGAGETQYF. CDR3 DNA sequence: TGTGCCAGCAGTGAAGGGGCTGGGGAGACCCAGTACTTC.

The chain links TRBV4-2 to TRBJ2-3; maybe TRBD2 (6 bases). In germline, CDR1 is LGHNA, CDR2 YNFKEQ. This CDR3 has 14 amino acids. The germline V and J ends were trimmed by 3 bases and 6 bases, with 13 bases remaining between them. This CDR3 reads CASSHTGEVDTQYF. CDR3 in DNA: TGTGCCAGCAGCCACACCGGGGAGGTGGATACGCAGTATTTT.

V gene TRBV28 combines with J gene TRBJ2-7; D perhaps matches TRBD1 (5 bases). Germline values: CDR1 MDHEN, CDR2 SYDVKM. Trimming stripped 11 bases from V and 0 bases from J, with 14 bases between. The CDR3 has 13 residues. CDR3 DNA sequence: TGTGCCGGGAAGGGGCGGACCTCCTACGAGCAGTACTTC. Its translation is CAGKGRTSYEQYF.

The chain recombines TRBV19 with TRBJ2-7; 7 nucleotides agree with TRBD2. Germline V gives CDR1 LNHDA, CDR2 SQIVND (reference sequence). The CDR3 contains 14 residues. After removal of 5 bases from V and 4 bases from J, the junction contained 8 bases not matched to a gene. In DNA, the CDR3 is TGTGCCAGTAGTTATGGCGGGAGTGGGTACGAGCAGTACTTC. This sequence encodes CASSYGGSGYEQYF.

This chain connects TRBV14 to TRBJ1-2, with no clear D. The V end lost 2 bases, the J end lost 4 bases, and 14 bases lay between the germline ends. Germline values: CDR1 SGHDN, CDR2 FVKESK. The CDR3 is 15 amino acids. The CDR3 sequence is CASSQTLGLAYGYTF. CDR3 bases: TGTGCCAGCAGCCAAACTCTGGGTTTGGCCTATGGCTACACCTTC.

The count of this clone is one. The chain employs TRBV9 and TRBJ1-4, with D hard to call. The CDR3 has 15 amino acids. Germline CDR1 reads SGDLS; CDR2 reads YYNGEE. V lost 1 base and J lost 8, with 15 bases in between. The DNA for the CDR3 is TGTGCCAGCAGCGTACCTTCTTCGGCGGGGGAAAAACTGTTTTTT. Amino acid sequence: CASSVPSSAGEKLFF.

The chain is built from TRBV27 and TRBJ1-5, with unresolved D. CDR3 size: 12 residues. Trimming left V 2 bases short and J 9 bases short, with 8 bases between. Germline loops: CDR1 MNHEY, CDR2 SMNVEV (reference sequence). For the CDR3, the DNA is TGTGCCAGCAGTTTACCCCTAAGGCCCCAGCATTTT. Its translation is CASSLPLRPQHF.

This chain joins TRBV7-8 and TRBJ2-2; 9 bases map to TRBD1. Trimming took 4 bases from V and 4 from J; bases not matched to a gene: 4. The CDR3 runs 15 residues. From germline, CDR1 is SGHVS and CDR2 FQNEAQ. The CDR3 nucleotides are TGTGCCAGCAGCTCCGGGACAGGGCTCACCGGGGAGCTGTTTTTT. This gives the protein CASSSGTGLTGELFF. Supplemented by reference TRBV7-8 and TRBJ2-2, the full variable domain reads GAGVSQSPRYKVAKRGQDVALRCDPISGHVSLFWYQQALGQGPEFLTYFQNEAQLDKSGLPSDRFFAERPEGSVSTLKIQRTQQEDSAVYLCASSSGTGLTGELFFGEGSRLTVL.

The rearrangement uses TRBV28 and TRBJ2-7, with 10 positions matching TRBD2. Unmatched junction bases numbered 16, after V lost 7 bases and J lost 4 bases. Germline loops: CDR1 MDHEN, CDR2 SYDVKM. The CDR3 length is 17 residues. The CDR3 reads CASTNPLSSGSTYEQYF. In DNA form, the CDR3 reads TGTGCCAGCACCAATCCCCTATCTAGCGGGAGCACGTACGAGCAGTACTTC.

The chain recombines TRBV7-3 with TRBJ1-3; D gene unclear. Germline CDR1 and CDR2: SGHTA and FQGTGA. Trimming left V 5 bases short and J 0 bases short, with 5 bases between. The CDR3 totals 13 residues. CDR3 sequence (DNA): TGTGCCAGCAGCGGCGACTCTGGAAACACCATATATTTT. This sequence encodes CASSGDSGNTIYF.

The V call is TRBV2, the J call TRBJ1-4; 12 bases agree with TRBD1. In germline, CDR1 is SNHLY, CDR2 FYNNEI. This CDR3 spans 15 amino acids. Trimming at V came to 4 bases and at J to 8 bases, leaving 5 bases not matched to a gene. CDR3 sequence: CASSVGTGGAEKLFF. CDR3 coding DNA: TGTGCCAGCAGTGTCGGGACAGGGGGCGCAGAAAAACTGTTTTTT.

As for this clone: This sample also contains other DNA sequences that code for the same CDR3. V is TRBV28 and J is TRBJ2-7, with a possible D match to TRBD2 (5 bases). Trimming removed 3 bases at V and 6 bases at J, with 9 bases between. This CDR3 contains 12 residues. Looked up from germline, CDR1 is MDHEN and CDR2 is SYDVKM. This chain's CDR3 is CASSFRRGEQYF. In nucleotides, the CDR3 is TGTGCCAGCAGTTTCCGTCGGGGCGAGCAGTACTTC. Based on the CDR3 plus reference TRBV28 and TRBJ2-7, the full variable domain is DVKVTQSSRYLVKRTGEKVFLECVQDMDHENMFWYRQDPGLGLRLIYFSYDVKMKEKGDIPEGYSVSREKKERFSLILESASTNQTSMYLCASSFRRGEQYFGPGTRLTVT.

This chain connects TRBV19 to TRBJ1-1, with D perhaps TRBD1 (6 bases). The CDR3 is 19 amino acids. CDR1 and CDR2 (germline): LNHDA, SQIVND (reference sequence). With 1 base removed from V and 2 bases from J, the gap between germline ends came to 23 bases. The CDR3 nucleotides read TGTGCCAGTAGTATAGTGACCCTGACATTCGGGACATCAAACACTGAAGCTTTCTTT. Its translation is CASSIVTLTFGTSNTEAFF. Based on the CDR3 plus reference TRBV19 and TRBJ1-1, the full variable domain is DGGITQSPKYLFRKEGQNVTLSCEQNLNHDAMYWYRQDPGQGLRLIYYSQIVNDFQKGDIAEGYSVSREKKESFPLTVTSAQKNPTAFYLCASSIVTLTFGTSNTEAFFGQGTRLTVV.

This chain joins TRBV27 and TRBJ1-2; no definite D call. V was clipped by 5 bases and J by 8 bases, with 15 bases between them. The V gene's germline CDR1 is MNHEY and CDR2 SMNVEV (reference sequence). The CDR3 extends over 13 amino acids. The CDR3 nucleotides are TGTGCCAGCAGTCTAAACCTAGCAAGGGGCTACACCTTC. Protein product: CASSLNLARGYTF.

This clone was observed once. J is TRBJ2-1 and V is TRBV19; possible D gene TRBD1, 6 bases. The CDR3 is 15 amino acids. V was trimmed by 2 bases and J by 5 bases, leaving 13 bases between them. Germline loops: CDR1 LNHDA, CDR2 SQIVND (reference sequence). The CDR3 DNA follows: TGTGCCAGTAGTATACCCAGGTCAGGGGACAATGAGCAGTTCTTC. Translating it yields CASSIPRSGDNEQFF.

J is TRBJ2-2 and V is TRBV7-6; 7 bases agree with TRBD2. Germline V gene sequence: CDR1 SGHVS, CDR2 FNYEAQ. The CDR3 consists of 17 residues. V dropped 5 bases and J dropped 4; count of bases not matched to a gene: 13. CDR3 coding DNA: TGTGCCAGCAGCCCTCAAGGACGGGGGGTAGTCACCGGGGAGCTGTTTTTT. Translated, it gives CASSPQGRGVVTGELFF.

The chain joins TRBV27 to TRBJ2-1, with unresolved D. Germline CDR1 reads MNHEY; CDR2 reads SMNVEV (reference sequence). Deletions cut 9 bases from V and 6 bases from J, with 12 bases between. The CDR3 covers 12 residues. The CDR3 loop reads CASTAGGNEQFF. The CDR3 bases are TGTGCCAGTACGGCCGGCGGCAATGAGCAGTTCTTC.

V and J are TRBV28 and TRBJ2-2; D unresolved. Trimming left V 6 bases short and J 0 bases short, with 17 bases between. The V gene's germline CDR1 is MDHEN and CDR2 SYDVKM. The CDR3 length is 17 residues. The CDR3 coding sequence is TGTGCCAGCAGGGTTAGTCAAACCCTACCGAACACCGGGGAGCTGTTTTTT. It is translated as CASRVSQTLPNTGELFF.

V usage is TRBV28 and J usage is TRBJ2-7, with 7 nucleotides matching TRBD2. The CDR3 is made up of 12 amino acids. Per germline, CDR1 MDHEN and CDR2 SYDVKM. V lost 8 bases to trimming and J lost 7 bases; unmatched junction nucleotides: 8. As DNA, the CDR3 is TGTGCCAGCCTGACTGGAGCGGGGGAGCAGTACTTC. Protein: CASLTGAGEQYF.

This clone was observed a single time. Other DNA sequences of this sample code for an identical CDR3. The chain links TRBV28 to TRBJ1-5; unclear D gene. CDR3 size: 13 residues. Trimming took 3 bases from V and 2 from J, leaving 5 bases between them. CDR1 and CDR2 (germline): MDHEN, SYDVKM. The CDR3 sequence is CASSLTGNQPQHF. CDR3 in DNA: TGTGCCAGCAGTTTGACCGGCAATCAGCCCCAGCATTTT.

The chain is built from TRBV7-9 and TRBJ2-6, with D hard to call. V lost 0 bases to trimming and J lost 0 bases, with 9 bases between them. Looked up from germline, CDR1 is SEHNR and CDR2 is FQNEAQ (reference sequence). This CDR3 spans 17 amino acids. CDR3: CASSLAQRPSGANVLTF. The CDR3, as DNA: TGTGCCAGCAGCTTAGCGCAACGGCCCTCTGGGGCCAACGTCCTGACTTTC.

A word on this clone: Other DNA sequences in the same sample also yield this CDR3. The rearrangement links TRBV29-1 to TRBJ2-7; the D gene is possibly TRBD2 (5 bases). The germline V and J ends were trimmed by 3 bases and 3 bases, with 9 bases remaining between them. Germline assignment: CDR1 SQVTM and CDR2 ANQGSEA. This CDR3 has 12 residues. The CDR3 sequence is CSVESGNYEQYF. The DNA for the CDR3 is TGCAGCGTTGAGAGCGGAAACTACGAGCAGTACTTC.

For the CDR3, the DNA is TGTGCCAGCACCGGACTAGCGGGAGGGCCCACCTACGAGCAGTACTTC. It translates to CASTGLAGGPTYEQYF. The chain recombines TRBV7-9 with TRBJ2-7, with 15 bases matching TRBD2. The trim removed 7 bases at V and 2 bases at J, leaving 6 bases unmatched. The CDR3 is 16 amino acids. CDR1 is SEHNR, CDR2 FQNEAQ, per germline (reference sequence).

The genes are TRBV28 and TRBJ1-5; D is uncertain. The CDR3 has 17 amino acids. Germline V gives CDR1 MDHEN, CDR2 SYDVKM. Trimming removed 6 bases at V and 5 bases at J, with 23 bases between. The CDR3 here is CASSSMISDRRDQPQHF. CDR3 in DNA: TGTGCCAGCAGCTCAATGATCTCGGACCGGAGGGATCAGCCCCAGCATTTT.

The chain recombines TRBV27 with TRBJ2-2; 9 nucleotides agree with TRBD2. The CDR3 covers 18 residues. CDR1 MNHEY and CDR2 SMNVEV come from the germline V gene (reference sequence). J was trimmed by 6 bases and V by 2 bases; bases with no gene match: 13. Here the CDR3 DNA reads TGTGCCAGCAGTTTAGGCCCTTGGCGGGAGGGCCTAGCCGGGGAGCTGTTTTTT. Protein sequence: CASSLGPWREGLAGELFF.

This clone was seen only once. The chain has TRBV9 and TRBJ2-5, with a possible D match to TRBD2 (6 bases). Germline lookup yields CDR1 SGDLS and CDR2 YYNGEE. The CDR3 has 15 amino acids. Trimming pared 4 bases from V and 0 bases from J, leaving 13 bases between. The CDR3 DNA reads TGTGCCAGCAGCCGGGTGGGGGGAAACCAAGAGACCCAGTACTTC. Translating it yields CASSRVGGNQETQYF.

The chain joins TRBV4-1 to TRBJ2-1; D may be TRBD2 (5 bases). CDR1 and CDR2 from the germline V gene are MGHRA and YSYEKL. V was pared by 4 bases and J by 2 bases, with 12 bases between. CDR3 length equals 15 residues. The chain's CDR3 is CASSLMRGPYNEQFF. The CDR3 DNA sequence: TGCGCCAGCAGCCTAATGCGCGGGCCCTACAATGAGCAGTTCTTC.

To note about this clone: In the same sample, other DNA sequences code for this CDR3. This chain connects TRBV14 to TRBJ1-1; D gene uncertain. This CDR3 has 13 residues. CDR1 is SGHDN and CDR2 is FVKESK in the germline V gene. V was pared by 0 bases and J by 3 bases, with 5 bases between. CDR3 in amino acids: CASSQDSYTEAFF. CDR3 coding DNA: TGTGCCAGCAGCCAAGATTCATACACTGAAGCTTTCTTT.

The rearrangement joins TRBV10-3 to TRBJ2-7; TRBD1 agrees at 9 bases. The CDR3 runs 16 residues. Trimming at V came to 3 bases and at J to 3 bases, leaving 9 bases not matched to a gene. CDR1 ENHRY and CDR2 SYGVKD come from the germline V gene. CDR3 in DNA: TGTGCCATCAGTGAAGGTCCGGGACAGGGAATCTACGAGCAGTACTTC. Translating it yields CAISEGPGQGIYEQYF.

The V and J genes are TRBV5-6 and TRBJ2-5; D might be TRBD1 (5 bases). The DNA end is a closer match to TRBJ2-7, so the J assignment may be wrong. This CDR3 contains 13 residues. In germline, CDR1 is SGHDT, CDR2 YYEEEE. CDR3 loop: CASSTGHSYEQYF. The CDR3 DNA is TGTGCCAGCAGCACTGGACATTCCTACGAGCAGTACTTC.